The entry below gives a single T cell receptor (beta chain) sequence along with its context. Its antigen is currently unknown. The sample is drawn from a study of siplizumab effects on memory and regulatory T cells. Study-wide points: To unstimulated subsets, only a minor fraction of alloreactive clones could be mapped. Naive T cells looked more diverse than memory cells, and they looked like major contributors to the alloresponse. Mean Treg-derived proportions of mappable alloreactive CD4+ clones were less than 75% for siplizumab and about 28% for controls.

Method: immunoSEQ multiplex PCR; TCRdb's copy keeps in-frame clones and lacks some. The sample holds 90,000 to 120,000 clones, roughly nine tenths seen once. Germline V gene data show CDR1 as SGHAT and CDR2 as FQNNGV. This CDR3 region has 13 residues. V was trimmed by 0 bases and J by 4 bases, leaving 4 bases between them. V usage is TRBV11-2 and J usage is TRBJ2-1; no definite D call. This clonotype was sampled from a human donor in good health. Material: Tregs sorted from blood. The CDR3 protein is CASSLERYNEQFF. The CDR3 region has the DNA TGTGCCAGCAGCTTAGAGCGATACAATGAGCAGTTCTTC.